Below, 9 T cell receptor beta chains from the same sample are listed, as sequenced in a study of cytomegalovirus exposure and HLA in healthy donors. Both 60 Vbeta primers and 13 Jbeta primers went into the PCR. Assay: immunoSEQ multiplex PCR; the TCRdb copy retains only in-frame clones and omits some. The table for this sample gives 50,000 or so clones. Sample: PBMCs. Every receptor here comes from a middle-aged woman in good health and CMV-seronegative.

The chain carries TRBV19 and TRBJ2-1; 7 nucleotides line up with TRBD2. This CDR3 spans 17 amino acids. With 1 base clipped from V and 2 bases from J, the junction kept 8 bases outside the gene matches. The germline CDR1 and CDR2 sequences are LNHDA and SQIVND (reference sequence). The chain's CDR3 is CASSIAPRGGPYNEQFF. CDR3 sequence (DNA): TGTGCCAGTAGTATAGCTCCCCGCGGGGGACCCTACAATGAGCAGTTCTTC.

V and J are TRBV4-3 and TRBJ1-1; D is ambiguous. Trimming shortened V by 3 bases and J by 0 bases, and 8 bases separated the two germline ends. The CDR3 consists of 14 residues. Looked up from germline, CDR1 is LGHNA and CDR2 is YSLEER. CDR3 region: CASSQASVNTEAFF. In DNA, the CDR3 is TGCGCCAGCAGCCAGGCCTCAGTGAACACTGAAGCTTTCTTT.

The chain links TRBV7-9 to TRBJ2-6, with TRBD1 matching over 8 bases. Unmatched junction bases numbered 10, after V lost 5 bases and J lost 4 bases. The CDR3 length is 17 residues. Germline values: CDR1 SEHNR, CDR2 FQNEAQ (reference sequence). CDR3 in amino acids: CASSPNPTGAGANVLTF. DNA for the CDR3: TGTGCCAGCAGCCCGAACCCGACAGGGGCGGGGGCCAACGTCCTGACTTTC. The full variable domain, its missing parts supplied by reference TRBV7-9 and TRBJ2-6, is DTGVSQNPRHKITKRGQNVTFRCDPISEHNRLYWYRQTLGQGPEFLTYFQNEAQLEKSRLLSDRFSAERPKGSFSTLEIQRTEQGDSAMYLCASSPNPTGAGANVLTFGAGSRLTVL.

The chain employs TRBV7-3 and TRBJ2-2; D remains ambiguous. Trimming took off 2 bases at V and 0 bases at J, with 4 bases between the two ends. The CDR3 loop spans 14 amino acids. CDR1 is SGHTA, CDR2 FQGTGA, per germline. CDR3 in DNA: TGTGCCAGCAGCTTAGACTCGAACACCGGGGAGCTGTTTTTT. Its translation is CASSLDSNTGELFF.

With respect to this clone: This sample includes further DNA sequences coding for the same CDR3. The V gene is TRBV7-9, the J gene TRBJ1-2, with D unclear. V was pared by 5 bases and J by 6 bases, with 13 bases between. Germline V gene data show CDR1 as SEHNR and CDR2 as FQNEAQ (reference sequence). The CDR3 consists of 13 residues. CDR3: CASSPVAVHGYTF. The CDR3 nucleotides are TGTGCCAGCAGCCCCGTAGCGGTCCATGGCTACACCTTC.

V and J are TRBV7-9 and TRBJ2-5; D may be TRBD1 (6 bases). Germline V CDR1 and CDR2: SEHNR, FQNEAQ (reference sequence). V was clipped by 1 base and J by 2 bases, with 11 bases between them. This CDR3 is built from 15 residues. In DNA form, the CDR3 reads TGTGCCAGCAGCTTAGTGTGGACAGAGCAAGAGACCCAGTACTTC. It translates to CASSLVWTEQETQYF.

The chain couples TRBV18 to TRBJ2-7; the match to TRBD2 covers 7 bases. Germline V gene sequence: CDR1 KGHSH, CDR2 LQKENI. With 3 bases clipped from V and 6 bases from J, the junction kept 8 bases outside the gene matches. The CDR3 has 14 amino acids. DNA for the CDR3: TGTGCCAGCTCACCGGGGTGGGAGGGGAGCGAGCAGTACTTC. As protein: CASSPGWEGSEQYF. Combining the CDR3 with reference TRBV18 and TRBJ2-7 gives the whole variable domain NAGVMQNPRHLVRRRGQEARLRCSPMKGHSHVYWYRQLPEEGLKFMVYLQKENIIDESGMPKERFSAEFPKEGPSILRIQQVVRGDSAAYFCASSPGWEGSEQYFGPGTRLTVT.

The chain couples TRBV5-1 to TRBJ2-7, with D unresolved. The V end was cut by 3 bases, the J end by 0 bases, with 4 bases between. The germline CDR1 and CDR2 sequences are SGHRS and YFSETQ. The CDR3 consists of 12 residues. The CDR3 DNA is TGCGCCAGCAGCTCTAGCTCCTACGAGCAGTACTTC. Translating it yields CASSSSSYEQYF.

This chain joins TRBV19 and TRBJ1-6; no clear D. This CDR3 spans 12 amino acids. Germline V CDR1 and CDR2: LNHDA, SQIVND (reference sequence). V lost 4 bases, J lost 5 bases, and 3 bases lay in between. This chain's CDR3 is CASSTNNSPLHF. CDR3 bases: TGTGCCAGTAGTACCAATAATTCACCCCTCCACTTT.